Below, 12 T cell receptor beta chains from the same sample are listed, as sequenced in a study of Graves' ophthalmopathy and Graves' hyperthyroidism. Amplification targeted the TCR beta CDR3 regions, with RNA transcripts as the source material. The workflow started with a first-round RT-PCR run with HTBI primers and then moved on to a second-round multiplex PCR. TCRdb reprocessed the multiplex PCR reads with MiXCR, giving one entry per CDR3 protein. The sample has about 550,000 distinct CDR3 sequences, under 40% seen once. Sequencing input: peripheral blood or thyroid tissue (not recorded which). These receptor sequences come from an adult man with Graves' hyperthyroidism.

Concerning this clonotype itself: No conserved phenylalanine or tryptophan ends this CDR3, so it is likely a read error. The chain is built from TRBV29-1 and TRBJ1-1; D is uncertain. The germline CDR1 and CDR2 sequences are SQVTM and ANQGSEA. This CDR3 is built from 12 residues. The CDR3 sequence: CSARPMNTEAFL. The CDR3 coding sequence is TGCAGTGCTCGGCCGATGAACACTGAAGCTTTCCTT.

This clonotype appeared a few times. The chain recombines TRBV7-9 with TRBJ2-3; possible D gene TRBD1, 5 bases. V was clipped by 3 bases and J by 1 base, with 11 bases between them. Germline V gene data show CDR1 as SEHNR and CDR2 as FQNEAQ (reference sequence). This CDR3 contains 15 residues. The CDR3 DNA reads TGTGCCAGCAGCTTTGGTCTCAGGGGCACAGATACGCAGTATTTT. Translated, it gives CASSFGLRGTDTQYF.

This clonotype was counted at least ten times. The chain employs TRBV3-1 and TRBJ1-2, with no clear D. This CDR3 is built from 15 residues. The germline gives CDR1 LGHDT, CDR2 YNNKEL (reference sequence). Between the trimmed V and J ends, which lost 0 bases and 4 bases, there was a span of 12 bases. Here the CDR3 reads CASSQDRGFRYGYTF. The CDR3 DNA follows: TGTGCCAGCAGCCAAGATCGTGGGTTTCGCTATGGCTACACCTTC. Drawing the rest from reference TRBV3-1 and TRBJ1-2, the complete variable domain is DTAVSQTPKYLVTQMGNDKSIKCEQNLGHDTMYWYKQDSKKFLKIMFSYNNKELIINETVPNRFSPKSPDKAHLNLHINSLELGDSAVYFCASSQDRGFRYGYTFGSGTRLTVV.

This clonotype has ten or more counts. Relative to the germline gene, one junction end is altered; a read error may explain this. The chain carries TRBV6-5 and TRBJ2-7; D remains ambiguous. The CDR3 has 12 residues. Germline V lookup: CDR1 MNHEY, CDR2 SVGAGI. The CDR3 reads CASSYAQRTLIF. In DNA, the CDR3 is TGTGCCAGCAGTTACGCACAGAGAACCCTGATCTTC.

This clonotype occurred many times. The chain links TRBV7-2 to TRBJ2-5; D is unresolved. Between the trimmed V and J ends, which lost 3 bases and 2 bases, there was a span of 7 bases. This CDR3 has 13 amino acids. Per germline, CDR1 SGHTA and CDR2 FQGNSA. CDR3 region: CASSLTAQETQYF. The DNA of the CDR3 is TGTGCCAGCAGCTTGACGGCGCAAGAGACCCAGTACTTC.

As DNA, the CDR3 is TGCGCCAGCAGCGGCGGACTAGCGGGGAACAATGAGCAGTTCTTC. This gives the protein CASSGGLAGNNEQFF. V gene TRBV4-1 combines with J gene TRBJ2-7, with 12 bases lining up with TRBD2. The J call may not be correct, given that the DNA end is closer to TRBJ2-1. Germline values: CDR1 MGHRA, CDR2 YSYEKL. This CDR3 spans 15 amino acids.

This clonotype was seen ten or more times. V gene TRBV5-4 combines with J gene TRBJ2-7; no firm D call. Trimming took 4 bases from V and 2 from J, leaving 13 bases between them. This CDR3 spans 14 amino acids. Germline V CDR1 and CDR2: SGHNT, YYREEE (reference sequence). CDR3 amino acids: CASSRDRVTYEQYF. CDR3 coding DNA: TGTGCCAGCAGCCGAGACCGGGTCACCTACGAGCAGTACTTC.

This clonotype was picked up many times. CDR3 protein: CASSLGHQDEKLFF. The CDR3 nucleotides are TGTGCCAGCAGCTTGGGACACCAAGACGAAAAACTGTTTTTT. The chain recombines TRBV7-2 with TRBJ1-4, with D possibly being TRBD1 (6 bases). Trimming pared 3 bases from V and 8 bases from J, leaving 13 bases between. The CDR3 sequence is 14 residues long. Germline CDR1 SGHTA, CDR2 FQGNSA. The full variable domain, with the rest looked up from reference TRBV7-2 and TRBJ1-4, is GAGVSQSPSNKVTEKGKDVELRCDPISGHTALYWYRQSLGQGLEFLIYFQGNSAPDKSGLPSDRFSAERTGGSVSTLTIQRTQQEDSAVYLCASSLGHQDEKLFFGSGTQLSVL.

This clonotype was detected ten times or more. The chain carries TRBV24-1 and TRBJ2-7; no definite D call. V was clipped by 3 bases and J by 0 bases, with 8 bases between them. Germline values: CDR1 KGHDR, CDR2 SFDVKD. The CDR3 sequence is 14 residues long. CDR3: CATSDTHSSYEQYF. The CDR3 coding sequence is TGTGCCACCAGTGATACCCATAGCTCCTACGAGCAGTACTTC.

At least ten counts were recorded for this clonotype. V and J are TRBV7-8 and TRBJ1-4, with 7 nucleotides matching TRBD1. Per the germline V gene, CDR1 is SGHVS and CDR2 is FQNEAQ. This CDR3 is 15 amino acids long. V trimming: 1 base; J trimming: 3 bases; junction bases outside the gene matches: 2. The CDR3 DNA reads as TGTGCCAGCAGCTTAGTCGGGACAGCTAATGAAAAACTGTTTTTT. Protein: CASSLVGTANEKLFF.

This chain joins TRBV29-1 and TRBJ2-5; the D gene is possibly TRBD1 (6 bases). Near its end, the DNA agrees better with TRBJ2-4, so the J call may be wrong. Germline CDR1 and CDR2: SQVTM and ANQGSEA. The CDR3 consists of 15 residues. The CDR3: CSVEDPGTSGDIQYF. For the CDR3, the DNA is TGCAGCGTTGAAGATCCAGGGACATCCGGGGACATTCAGTACTTC.

V gene TRBV10-3 combines with J gene TRBJ2-7; 7 nucleotides align to TRBD1. This CDR3 has 14 amino acids. V was clipped by 10 bases and J by 2 bases; unmatched bases: 11. From germline, CDR1 is ENHRY and CDR2 SYGVKD. For the CDR3, the DNA is TGTGCCACCGCCACAGGGGATCCGGCCTACGAGCAGTACTTC. Translated: CATATGDPAYEQYF.